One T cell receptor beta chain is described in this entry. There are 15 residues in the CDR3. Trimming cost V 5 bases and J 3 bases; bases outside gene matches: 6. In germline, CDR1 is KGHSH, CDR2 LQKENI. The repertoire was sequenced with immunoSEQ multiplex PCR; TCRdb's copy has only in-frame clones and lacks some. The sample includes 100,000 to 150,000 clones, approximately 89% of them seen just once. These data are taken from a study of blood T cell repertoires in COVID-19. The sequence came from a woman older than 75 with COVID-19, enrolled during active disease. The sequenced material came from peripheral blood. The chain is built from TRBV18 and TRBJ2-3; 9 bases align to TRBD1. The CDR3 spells CASSEGQGKTDTQYF. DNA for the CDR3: TGTGCCAGCTCAGAGGGACAGGGAAAAACAGATACGCAGTATTTT.